The 6 T cell receptor beta chains listed next were all sequenced from one sample in a study of blood T cell repertoires in COVID-19. Here immunoSEQ multiplex PCR was the method, and the copy in TCRdb shows in-frame clones only, minus some. The sample contains about 210,000 clones, 75% to 85% of which appear only once. The sample taken for sequencing was peripheral blood. Source of these receptors: a man over 45 with COVID-19, enrolled during active disease.

The chain links TRBV15 to TRBJ1-4; a weak D match, TRBD1 (5 bases). The V and J ends lost 0 bases and 0 bases respectively, with 14 bases between them. The CDR3 sequence is 18 residues long. CDR1 is LNHNV and CDR2 is YYDKDF in the germline V gene (reference sequence). CDR3 in amino acids: CATSRDSGGTATNEKLFF. CDR3 DNA: TGTGCCACCAGCAGAGATTCGGGGGGGACTGCAACTAATGAAAAACTGTTTTTT.

The chain joins TRBV5-5 to TRBJ2-7, with 8 bases fitting TRBD1. J lost 3 bases, V lost 4 bases, and 12 bases had no gene match. The CDR3 has 16 residues. Germline V gene data show CDR1 as SGHKS and CDR2 as YYEKEE (reference sequence). CDR3 sequence reads: CASSLATDRDLYEQYF. In nucleotides, the CDR3 is TGTGCCAGCAGCCTGGCGACGGACAGGGACCTCTACGAGCAGTACTTC.

The gene calls are TRBV5-1 and TRBJ2-2; unclear D gene. V was trimmed by 4 bases and J by 9 bases, leaving 10 bases between them. Germline loops: CDR1 SGHRS, CDR2 YFSETQ. The CDR3 extends over 12 amino acids. The CDR3 sequence is CASSIDSRELFF. DNA of the CDR3: TGCGCCAGCAGCATCGACTCCCGGGAGCTGTTTTTT.

V and J are TRBV5-4 and TRBJ2-5; 7 nucleotides line up with TRBD1. The CDR3 totals 14 residues. Looked up from germline, CDR1 is SGHNT and CDR2 is YYREEE (reference sequence). Trimming removed 2 bases from V and 4 bases from J; junction bases left unmatched: 5. The DNA of the CDR3 is TGTGCCAGCAGCTTCGGACAGGCCCGAGAGACCCAGTACTTC. This gives the protein CASSFGQARETQYF.

The chain employs TRBV19 and TRBJ1-4; maybe TRBD1 (6 bases). In germline, CDR1 is LNHDA, CDR2 SQIVND (reference sequence). Trimming stripped 0 bases from V and 0 bases from J, with 17 bases between. The CDR3 covers 19 residues. CDR3 sequence: CASSIDPWTVRATNEKLFF. The CDR3 DNA follows: TGTGCCAGTAGTATAGACCCCTGGACAGTGAGGGCAACTAATGAAAAACTGTTTTTT. Full variable domain (rest looked up from reference TRBV19 and TRBJ1-4): DGGITQSPKYLFRKEGQNVTLSCEQNLNHDAMYWYRQDPGQGLRLIYYSQIVNDFQKGDIAEGYSVSREKKESFPLTVTSAQKNPTAFYLCASSIDPWTVRATNEKLFFGSGTQLSVL.

V and J are TRBV2 and TRBJ2-7; 9 nucleotides line up with TRBD1. The CDR3 runs to 14 residues. With 6 bases clipped from V and 5 bases from J, the junction kept 8 bases outside the gene matches. CDR1 and CDR2 (germline): SNHLY, FYNNEI. Written as DNA, the CDR3 is TGTGCCAGCAGCTCGGACAGGGGTAAAGACGAGCAGTACTTC. Residues: CASSSDRGKDEQYF.